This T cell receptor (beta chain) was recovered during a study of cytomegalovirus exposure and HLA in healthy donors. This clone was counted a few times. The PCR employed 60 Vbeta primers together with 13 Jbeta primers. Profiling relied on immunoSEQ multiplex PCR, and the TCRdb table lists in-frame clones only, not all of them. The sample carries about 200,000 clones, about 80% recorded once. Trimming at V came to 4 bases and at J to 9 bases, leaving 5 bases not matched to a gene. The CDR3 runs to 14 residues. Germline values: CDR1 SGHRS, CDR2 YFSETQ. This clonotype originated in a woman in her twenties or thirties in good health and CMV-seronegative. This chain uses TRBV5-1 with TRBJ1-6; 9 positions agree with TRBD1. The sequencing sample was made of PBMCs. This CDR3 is CASSQGTGFSPLHF. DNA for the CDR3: TGCGCCAGCAGCCAAGGGACAGGGTTTTCACCCCTCCACTTT.